The 20 T cell receptor beta chains presented below share a single source sample, sequenced in a study of shared clonotypes between healthy human individuals (dated by TCRdb to 2018 to 2021). Libraries were prepared through the immunoSEQ multiplex PCR assay. Not all clones reach the TCRdb copy of this immuneACCESS table, which keeps in-frame sequences only. Checked studies attribute under half of the gap to unresolved V genes and leave the rest unexplained. The table for this sample lists roughly 500,000 clones; about 76% of them were counted only once. The top ten clonotypes cover around 14% of the sample. Material for sequencing was PBMCs. Receptors originate from a woman aged 35 to 49 in good health. Some clones in this sample may be carry-over from other donors' samples.

This clone was recorded only once. V gene TRBV7-9 combines with J gene TRBJ2-7; TRBD1 matches at 7 bases. CDR3 length: 14 residues. Looked up from germline, CDR1 is SEHNR and CDR2 is FQNEAQ (reference sequence). The V gene end was trimmed by 0 bases and the J gene end by 6 bases; junction bases not matched to a gene: 5. Here the CDR3 reads CASSLARAGGEQYF. Written as DNA, the CDR3 is TGTGCCAGCAGCTTAGCGCGGGCAGGGGGCGAGCAGTACTTC.

This chain uses TRBV4-2 with TRBJ2-5, with 8 positions matching TRBD2. This CDR3 comprises 14 residues. V lost 4 bases and J lost 4; bases outside the gene matches: 5. CDR1 LGHNA and CDR2 YNFKEQ come from the germline V gene. The CDR3 sequence: CASSLGLEGETQYF. In nucleotides, the CDR3 is TGTGCCAGCAGCCTGGGACTAGAGGGAGAGACCCAGTACTTC.

A word on this clone: Germline and junction disagree at one end, which may indicate a read error. The chain combines TRBV11-2 with TRBJ1-1; D may be TRBD1 (6 bases). The CDR3 is made up of 15 amino acids. Germline assignment: CDR1 SGHAT and CDR2 FQNNGV. The DNA for the CDR3 is TGCGCCAGCAGCCAAGACCAGGGAGGGGGGAGAGAAGCTTTCTTT. Residues: CASSQDQGGGREAFF.

The chain employs TRBV19 and TRBJ1-4; D is perhaps TRBD1 (5 bases). V lost 8 bases and J lost 5, with 15 bases in between. In germline, CDR1 is LNHDA, CDR2 SQIVND (reference sequence). The CDR3 runs to 14 residues. DNA of the CDR3: TGTGCCAGTCGCGAAGGGGATTCGAATGAAAAACTGTTTTTT. Translation gives CASREGDSNEKLFF.

The chain carries TRBV9 and TRBJ2-2; D not certain. CDR1 and CDR2 (germline): SGDLS, YYNGEE. The V gene lost 0 bases and the J gene lost 0 bases, with 3 bases spanning the gap. The CDR3 has 14 residues. The CDR3 protein is CASSVDTNTGELFF. In DNA, the CDR3 is TGTGCCAGCAGCGTAGACACGAACACCGGGGAGCTGTTTTTT.

This chain joins TRBV5-4 and TRBJ2-2; tentatively, D is TRBD2 (6 bases). In germline, CDR1 is SGHNT, CDR2 YYREEE (reference sequence). The CDR3 has 17 amino acids. V was cut by 6 bases and J by 1 base, with 19 bases left in between. The CDR3 here is CASTTTFTGLNTGELFF. In DNA form, the CDR3 reads TGTGCCAGCACCACGACGTTTACGGGACTGAACACCGGGGAGCTGTTTTTT.

This clone showed up many times. The rearrangement uses TRBV6-5 and TRBJ2-7; possible D gene TRBD1, 6 bases. Germline V gives CDR1 MNHEY, CDR2 SVGAGI. The CDR3 length is 12 residues. With 6 bases removed from V and 4 bases from J, the gap between germline ends came to 10 bases. CDR3 DNA: TGTGCCAGCAGGAGGACAGATTACGAGCAGTACTTC. Protein product: CASRRTDYEQYF.

This chain joins TRBV9 and TRBJ1-3; 7 bases match TRBD1. CDR3 length: 15 amino acids. Germline V gene lookup returns CDR1 SGDLS and CDR2 YYNGEE. V shed 4 bases and J 4 bases; nucleotides not matched to a gene: 8. CDR3 DNA sequence: TGTGCCAGCAGCCCTGAGGGGGCGCGAGGAAACACCATATATTTT. Protein product: CASSPEGARGNTIYF.

The J gene is TRBJ2-7, the V gene TRBV9; 11 positions agree with TRBD2. Germline assignment: CDR1 SGDLS and CDR2 YYNGEE. The V gene end was trimmed by 5 bases and the J gene end by 6 bases; junction bases not matched to a gene: 4. The CDR3 is 13 amino acids. The CDR3 region has the DNA TGTGCCAGCAGTACTAGCGGGGGTTCCGAGCAGTACTTC. Its protein is CASSTSGGSEQYF. Variable domain in full (rest from reference TRBV9 and TRBJ2-7): DSGVTQTPKHLITATGQRVTLRCSPRSGDLSVYWYQQSLDQGLQFLIQYYNGEERAKGNILERFSAQQFPDLHSELNLSSLELGDSALYFCASSTSGGSEQYFGPGTRLTVT.

The V and J genes are TRBV27 and TRBJ1-5, with D maybe TRBD1 (6 bases). This CDR3 spans 14 amino acids. The germline V gene has CDR1 MNHEY and CDR2 SMNVEV (reference sequence). The V gene lost 2 bases and the J gene lost 6 bases, with 11 bases spanning the gap. CDR3 residues: CASSLEGGGQPQHF. CDR3 nucleotides: TGTGCCAGCAGTTTAGAGGGGGGTGGTCAGCCCCAGCATTTT.

This chain uses TRBV13 with TRBJ1-1; 9 positions match TRBD1. The CDR3 runs to 14 residues. V lost 4 bases to trimming and J lost 4 bases; unmatched junction nucleotides: 4. Germline V gene data show CDR1 as PRHDT and CDR2 as FYEKMQ (reference sequence). Here the CDR3 reads CASSYTGGRTEAFF. CDR3 sequence (DNA): TGTGCCAGCAGCTATACAGGGGGCCGCACTGAAGCTTTCTTT. Full variable domain (outside the CDR3, taken from reference TRBV13 and TRBJ1-1): AAGVIQSPRHLIKEKRETATLKCYPIPRHDTVYWYQQGPGQDPQFLISFYEKMQSDKGSIPDRFSAQQFSDYHSELNMSSLELGDSALYFCASSYTGGRTEAFFGQGTRLTVV.

The V gene is TRBV7-3, the J gene TRBJ2-5, with D perhaps TRBD2 (6 bases). Trimming shortened V by 5 bases and J by 1 base, and 14 bases separated the two germline ends. Germline V gives CDR1 SGHTA, CDR2 FQGTGA. The CDR3 length is 15 residues. The CDR3 DNA sequence: TGTGCCAGCAGCCCCACATCGGGACTCCAAGAGACCCAGTACTTC. Protein sequence: CASSPTSGLQETQYF. Based on the CDR3 plus reference TRBV7-3 and TRBJ2-5, the full variable domain is GAGVSQTPSNKVTEKGKYVELRCDPISGHTALYWYRQSLGQGPEFLIYFQGTGAADDSGLPNDRFFAVRPEGSVSTLKIQRTERGDSAVYLCASSPTSGLQETQYFGPGTRLLVL.

The chain joins TRBV10-3 to TRBJ1-3, with D perhaps matching TRBD1 (5 bases). CDR3 length: 13 residues. The germline V gene has CDR1 ENHRY and CDR2 SYGVKD. The V gene lost 8 bases and the J gene lost 4 bases, with 12 bases spanning the gap. CDR3: CAIHPGNGNTIYF. The CDR3 DNA reads TGTGCCATCCACCCAGGGAACGGAAACACCATATATTTT.

The chain has TRBV15 and TRBJ2-7; D is unclear. Trimming removed 0 bases at V and 7 bases at J, with 13 bases between. This CDR3 spans 14 amino acids. Germline V gives CDR1 LNHNV, CDR2 YYDKDF (reference sequence). The CDR3 loop is CATSRDPAGWEQYF. DNA for the CDR3: TGTGCCACCAGCAGAGATCCGGCCGGTTGGGAGCAGTACTTC. The entire variable domain, with the rest obtained from reference TRBV15 and TRBJ2-7, is as follows: DAMVIQNPRYQVTQFGKPVTLSCSQTLNHNVMYWYQQKSSQAPKLLFHYYDKDFNNEADTPDNFQSRRPNTSFCFLDIRSPGLGDTAMYLCATSRDPAGWEQYFGPGTRLTVT.

This clone appeared a few times. CDR3 region: CASSDGLGGELFF. The DNA for the CDR3 is TGTGCCAGCAGTGACGGACTAGGCGGGGAGCTGTTTTTT. The V call is TRBV2, the J call TRBJ2-2, with 7 bases fitting TRBD2. Per the germline V gene, CDR1 is SNHLY and CDR2 is FYNNEI. The CDR3 is 13 amino acids. V gave up 3 bases and J gave up 7 bases; unmatched junction bases: 2.

The genes are TRBV28 and TRBJ2-7; TRBD1 matches at 10 bases. V shed 8 bases and J 2 bases; nucleotides not matched to a gene: 6. Germline V gives CDR1 MDHEN, CDR2 SYDVKM. This CDR3 has 14 residues. The CDR3 is CASLGQGKPYEQYF. CDR3 nucleotides: TGTGCCAGCTTGGGACAGGGGAAGCCCTACGAGCAGTACTTC.

The rearrangement joins TRBV7-9 to TRBJ2-5, with 8 bases identical to TRBD2. J gave up 4 bases and V 5 bases, and 6 bases lay outside the gene matches. CDR1 and CDR2 (germline): SEHNR, FQNEAQ (reference sequence). This CDR3 is built from 14 residues. This chain's CDR3 is CASSPGTSLETQYF. The CDR3 nucleotides are TGTGCCAGCAGCCCAGGGACTAGTTTAGAGACCCAGTACTTC.

The gene calls are TRBV5-1 and TRBJ2-3; D unresolved. Per germline, CDR1 SGHRS and CDR2 YFSETQ. V was trimmed by 4 bases and J by 6 bases, leaving 18 bases between them. The CDR3 contains 15 residues. CDR3 residues: CASSRPSQAADTQYF. The CDR3, as DNA: TGCGCCAGCAGCAGGCCAAGCCAAGCAGCCGATACGCAGTATTTT.

The chain recombines TRBV9 with TRBJ2-2; TRBD2 agrees at 8 bases. Germline CDR1 and CDR2: SGDLS and YYNGEE. CDR3 size: 16 residues. The junction had 5 bases not matched to a gene; V was cut back by 1 base and J by 3 bases. CDR3 loop: CASSVREREYTGELFF. CDR3 nucleotides: TGTGCCAGCAGCGTAAGGGAGCGGGAGTACACCGGGGAGCTGTTTTTT.

The V call is TRBV19, the J call TRBJ2-5, with 8 bases fitting TRBD1. With V trimmed by 7 bases and J by 5 bases, 15 bases remained unmatched. Looked up from germline, CDR1 is LNHDA and CDR2 is SQIVND (reference sequence). The CDR3 has 16 residues. The CDR3, as DNA: TGTGCCAGTACCCCCGACGCAGGGGGCGGCCGGGAGACCCAGTACTTC. Protein: CASTPDAGGGRETQYF.